A single sample gave rise to the 23 T cell receptor beta chains below, sequenced in a study of shared clonotypes between healthy human individuals. TCRdb's table, derived via immunoSEQ multiplex PCR, lists solely in-frame clones and lacks some. In the table there are 500,000 to 700,000 clones, 85% to 95% of which are singletons. As defined, naive CD8 cells were CD45RO-negative and positively selected for CCR7, with terminally differentiated effector memory CD45RA+ cells excluded. Sequencing used naive CD8+ T cells sorted from blood. Receptor source: a young woman in good health.

Comments on this clone: This same CDR3 is encoded by further DNA sequences in the sample. The chain links TRBV28 to TRBJ2-7; D not certain. The length of the CDR3 is 14 residues. Germline CDR1 reads MDHEN; CDR2 reads SYDVKM. V was cut by 3 bases and J by 0 bases, with 9 bases left in between. CDR3 region: CASSLQQNSYEQYF. CDR3 in DNA: TGTGCCAGCAGTTTGCAGCAGAACTCCTACGAGCAGTACTTC.

This clone showed up just a few times. The V and J genes are TRBV20-1 and TRBJ1-2; D possibly corresponds to TRBD1 (6 bases). Germline V gives CDR1 DFQATT, CDR2 SNEGSKA (reference sequence). The CDR3 is 11 residues long. Deletions cut 6 bases from V and 7 bases from J, with 12 bases between. The CDR3 loop is CSALGGTGYTF. CDR3 sequence (DNA): TGCAGTGCCTTAGGGGGAACTGGCTACACCTTC.

V usage is TRBV6-6 and J usage is TRBJ2-3; D gene ambiguous. This CDR3 has 13 amino acids. V was cut by 2 bases and J by 2 bases, with 5 bases left in between. Looked up from germline, CDR1 is MNHNY and CDR2 is SVGAGI (reference sequence). The CDR3 coding sequence is TGTGCCAGCAGTTACGGCAACACAGATACGCAGTATTTT. Amino acid sequence: CASSYGNTDTQYF.

The rearrangement uses TRBV13 and TRBJ1-4, with TRBD1 matching over 7 bases. The V and J ends lost 5 bases and 7 bases, in that order; junction bases with no gene match: 7. The CDR3 extends over 14 amino acids. CDR1 and CDR2 from the germline V gene are PRHDT and FYEKMQ (reference sequence). The DNA of the CDR3 is TGTGCCAGCAGCGGGGAGGGGGCGCGTGAAAAACTGTTTTTT. Translating it yields CASSGEGAREKLFF.

The chain is built from TRBV5-1 and TRBJ2-3; D is uncertain. Germline V CDR1 and CDR2: SGHRS, YFSETQ. The V gene lost 4 bases and the J gene lost 0 bases, with 15 bases spanning the gap. The CDR3 is 16 amino acids. CDR3 in amino acids: CASSLTGLGSTDTQYF. The CDR3 nucleotides read TGCGCCAGCAGCCTTACTGGGCTTGGTAGCACAGATACGCAGTATTTT.

The chain combines TRBV5-1 with TRBJ2-1; D is perhaps TRBD2 (7 bases). Germline CDR1 is SGHRS and CDR2 is YFSETQ. Trimming shortened V by 5 bases and J by 7 bases, and 16 bases separated the two germline ends. CDR3 length equals 14 residues. CDR3: CASRDAGAENEQFF. For the CDR3, the DNA is TGCGCCAGCAGGGACGCGGGGGCAGAAAATGAGCAGTTCTTC.

The chain employs TRBV4-1 and TRBJ2-2; D ambiguous. The germline V gene has CDR1 MGHRA and CDR2 YSYEKL. This CDR3 comprises 13 residues. Trimming took off 1 base at V and 5 bases at J, with 5 bases between the two ends. The CDR3 sequence: CASSQGGTGELFF. The CDR3 DNA reads as TGCGCCAGCAGCCAAGGAGGTACCGGGGAGCTGTTTTTT.

The J gene is TRBJ2-7, the V gene TRBV19; no definite D call. Trimming shortened V by 5 bases and J by 2 bases, and 13 bases separated the two germline ends. The CDR3 runs to 14 residues. Germline V gives CDR1 LNHDA, CDR2 SQIVND (reference sequence). CDR3 sequence: CASSPDLETYEQYF. The CDR3 DNA follows: TGTGCCAGTAGTCCAGACCTGGAGACCTACGAGCAGTACTTC.

The V gene is TRBV5-4, the J gene TRBJ1-1; weak D call: TRBD1 (6 bases). Germline values: CDR1 SGHNT, CDR2 YYREEE (reference sequence). The CDR3 consists of 14 residues. The germline V and J ends were trimmed by 0 bases and 4 bases, with 10 bases remaining between them. The CDR3 DNA sequence: TGTGCCAGCAGCTTGGTTGGGGGGCCCACTGAAGCTTTCTTT. It specifies CASSLVGGPTEAFF.

The V gene is TRBV5-1, the J gene TRBJ2-7; 10 bases match TRBD1. The CDR3 contains 14 residues. Trimming at V came to 5 bases and at J to 4 bases, leaving 6 bases not matched to a gene. CDR1 is SGHRS, CDR2 YFSETQ, per germline. The CDR3 DNA reads TGCGCCAGCAGACCGGGACAGGGGCTGTACGAGCAGTACTTC. It yields the protein CASRPGQGLYEQYF.

The chain recombines TRBV11-1 with TRBJ2-1; D may be TRBD2 (6 bases). Per germline, CDR1 SGHAT and CDR2 FQDESV (reference sequence). This CDR3 is built from 17 residues. The germline V and J ends were trimmed by 2 bases and 3 bases, with 17 bases remaining between them. The CDR3 DNA sequence: TGTGCCAGCAGCTTACCCTCGACTAGAGTTAGCTACAATGAGCAGTTCTTC. This translates into CASSLPSTRVSYNEQFF.

This chain uses TRBV4-3 with TRBJ2-7, with D possibly being TRBD2 (5 bases). The CDR3 has 14 amino acids. Trimming shortened V by 1 base and J by 7 bases, and 14 bases separated the two germline ends. Germline CDR1 LGHNA, CDR2 YSLEER. CDR3 DNA: TGCGCCAGCAGCCAAGGTGGGAGAGCATGGGAGCAGTACTTC. Translation: CASSQGGRAWEQYF.

V and J are TRBV25-1 and TRBJ2-7; TRBD1 is a possible D gene (5 bases). The CDR3 loop spans 11 amino acids. The germline V and J ends were trimmed by 8 bases and 1 base, with 6 bases remaining between them. The germline V gene encodes CDR1 MGHDK and CDR2 SYGVNS. CDR3 sequence (DNA): TGTGCCAGCGGGGCGTCCTACGAGCAGTACTTC. Amino acid sequence: CASGASYEQYF.

The CDR3 reads CASSQGNEKLFF. The DNA of the CDR3 is TGTGCCAGCAGCCAGGGGAATGAAAAACTGTTTTTT. The chain is built from TRBV7-2 and TRBJ1-4; TRBD1 is a possible D gene (6 bases). CDR3 length equals 12 residues. CDR1 and CDR2 from the germline V gene are SGHTA and FQGNSA. Trimming stripped 5 bases from V and 5 bases from J, with 6 bases between.

The rearrangement links TRBV2 to TRBJ2-6; TRBD2 matches at 7 bases. This CDR3 is built from 18 residues. Germline lookup yields CDR1 SNHLY and CDR2 FYNNEI. Unmatched junction bases numbered 8, after V lost 3 bases and J lost 0 bases. This CDR3 is CASSELVAGPSGANVLTF. CDR3 bases: TGTGCCAGCAGTGAGCTGGTAGCGGGTCCCTCTGGGGCCAACGTCCTGACTTTC.

The genes are TRBV7-9 and TRBJ1-2; 7 bases agree with TRBD1. Germline V lookup: CDR1 SEHNR, CDR2 FQNEAQ (reference sequence). The trim removed 1 base at V and 4 bases at J, leaving 9 bases unmatched. The CDR3 totals 16 residues. The CDR3 bases are TGTGCCAGCAGCTTAGTGTCTGGACAGGCCCTCTATGGCTACACCTTC. Protein product: CASSLVSGQALYGYTF.

This chain links TRBV9 with TRBJ1-2, with 7 bases fitting TRBD1. J lost 0 bases, V lost 2 bases, and 7 bases had no gene match. Germline CDR1 is SGDLS and CDR2 is YYNGEE. This CDR3 region has 16 residues. This CDR3 reads CASSVGQRVANYGYTF. CDR3 coding DNA: TGTGCCAGCAGCGTGGGACAGAGAGTCGCTAACTATGGCTACACCTTC.

This chain uses TRBV6-5 with TRBJ1-5, with D unclear. Germline V gene data show CDR1 as MNHEY and CDR2 as SVGAGI. Between the trimmed V and J ends, which lost 5 bases and 3 bases, there was a span of 5 bases. The CDR3 runs to 12 residues. The DNA of the CDR3 is TGTGCCAGCAGTCTTGTCAATCAGCCCCAGCATTTT. Residues: CASSLVNQPQHF.

The CDR3 coding sequence is TGTGCCAGCAGCTACCCGCCCCGACTAGCGAGCTCCTACGAGCAGTACTTC. It specifies CASSYPPRLASSYEQYF. This sequence joins TRBV7-2 and TRBJ2-7, with 8 bases lining up with TRBD2. This CDR3 contains 17 residues. Looked up from germline, CDR1 is SGHTA and CDR2 is FQGNSA. V lost 4 bases to trimming and J lost 0 bases; unmatched junction nucleotides: 11.

This clone was found once. The chain employs TRBV5-6 and TRBJ1-1; tentatively, D is TRBD1 (6 bases). There are 13 residues in the CDR3. Germline-derived CDR1 and CDR2 are SGHDT and YYEEEE. Trimming stripped 4 bases from V and 5 bases from J, with 12 bases between. DNA for the CDR3: TGTGCCAGCAGCCTCAGGGGTAGTACTGAAGCTTTCTTT. It codes for CASSLRGSTEAFF. The entire variable domain, with the rest obtained from reference TRBV5-6 and TRBJ1-1, is as follows: DAGVTQSPTHLIKTRGQQVTLRCSPKSGHDTVSWYQQALGQGPQFIFQYYEEEERQRGNFPDRFSGHQFPNYSSELNVNALLLGDSALYLCASSLRGSTEAFFGQGTRLTVV.

V usage is TRBV28 and J usage is TRBJ2-7; 8 bases align to TRBD2. Trimming took 5 bases from V and 5 from J; bases not matched to a gene: 8. The CDR3 is made up of 14 amino acids. Per the germline V gene, CDR1 is MDHEN and CDR2 is SYDVKM. CDR3 coding DNA: TGTGCCAGCAGTCTCCCGGGAGGGCCCCACGAGCAGTACTTC. It codes for CASSLPGGPHEQYF. Using reference TRBV28 and TRBJ2-7 for the parts outside the CDR3, the full variable domain is DVKVTQSSRYLVKRTGEKVFLECVQDMDHENMFWYRQDPGLGLRLIYFSYDVKMKEKGDIPEGYSVSREKKERFSLILESASTNQTSMYLCASSLPGGPHEQYFGPGTRLTVT.

The sample holds a few counts of this clone. This chain connects TRBV6-5 to TRBJ1-5; D ambiguous. The CDR3 consists of 14 residues. CDR1 and CDR2 from the germline V gene are MNHEY and SVGAGI. The V gene lost 6 bases and the J gene lost 2 bases, with 11 bases spanning the gap. The CDR3 bases are TGTGCCAGCAGAGGAACCGACGGCAATCAGCCCCAGCATTTT. Its protein product is CASRGTDGNQPQHF.

The rearrangement links TRBV5-1 to TRBJ2-3; TRBD2 agrees at 9 bases. V lost 3 bases, J lost 0 bases, and 14 bases stayed unmatched. The CDR3 is 19 amino acids. CDR1 and CDR2 from the germline V gene are SGHRS and YFSETQ. CDR3 DNA: TGCGCCAGCAGCTCATTAGCGGGAGCGTCCGAGTACAGCACAGATACGCAGTATTTT. It specifies CASSSLAGASEYSTDTQYF.